A selection of T cell receptor beta chains follows, all from one sample in a study of T-cell reconstitution after alpha-beta-depleted transplantation in children. TCRdb recomputed calls from the PCR reads with MiXCR, one row per CDR3 protein. The sample yields roughly 100,000 distinct CDR3 sequences, approximately 8% seen once. The sequences come from PBMCs, collected before TCRalphabeta/CD19-depleted stem cell transplant. These receptors came from a boy younger than 10 with acute lymphoblastic leukemia, due to receive a stem cell transplant. Both conserved end residues are part of each CDR3. Each record gives: clone size, V gene, J gene, D gene, CDR3 length, CDR3 DNA, CDR3 protein. A D gene is named only where the DNA matches it firmly. Clone size is shown for a subset of rows, as once, few, many or a class of expanded clone.

clone size: .; V gene: TRBV2; J gene: TRBJ2-3; D gene: .; CDR3 length: 17; CDR3 DNA: TGTGCCAGCAAGCTGGCGTGGTGGGGCGCTAGCACAGATACGCAGTATTTT; CDR3 protein: CASKLAWWGASTDTQYF
clone size: many; V gene: TRBV4-2; J gene: TRBJ2-1; D gene: .; CDR3 length: 15; CDR3 DNA: TGTGCCAGCAGCCAGGGGGACCCCGTACGTTATGAGCAGTTCTTC; CDR3 protein: CASSQGDPVRYEQFF
clone size: many; V gene: TRBV7-9; J gene: TRBJ2-7; D gene: TRBD1; CDR3 length: 16; CDR3 DNA: TGTGCCAGCAGTCAGATTACAGGGGGCTTTACCTACGAGCAGTACTTC; CDR3 protein: CASSQITGGFTYEQYF
clone size: few; V gene: TRBV7-9; J gene: TRBJ1-5; D gene: .; CDR3 length: 14; CDR3 DNA: TGTGCCAGCAGCTCGGGACGGAGCAATCAGCCCCAGCATTTT; CDR3 protein: CASSSGRSNQPQHF
clone size: .; V gene: TRBV10-3; J gene: TRBJ2-7; D gene: .; CDR3 length: 12; CDR3 DNA: TGTGCCATCGAGTCCGCCCCCTACGAGCAGTACTTC; CDR3 protein: CAIESAPYEQYF
clone size: many; V gene: TRBV4-2; J gene: TRBJ2-1; D gene: TRBD2; CDR3 length: 18; CDR3 DNA: TGTGCCAGCAGCCAGGTGACTAGCGGGGGGGCGGGTAGGAATGAGCAGTTCTTC; CDR3 protein: CASSQVTSGGAGRNEQFF
clone size: .; V gene: TRBV12-3/TRBV12-4; J gene: TRBJ2-3; D gene: TRBD1; CDR3 length: 14; CDR3 DNA: TGTGCCAGCATTCAGGGGGCTGGGACATATACGCAGTATTTT; CDR3 protein: CASIQGAGTYTQYF
clone size: few; V gene: TRBV9; J gene: TRBJ1-4; D gene: TRBD1; CDR3 length: 16; CDR3 DNA: TGTGCCAGCAGCGTAGGGGCCCGGACAGGGGAGGAAAAACTGTTTTTT; CDR3 protein: CASSVGARTGEEKLFF
clone size: few; V gene: TRBV7-9; J gene: TRBJ2-7; D gene: .; CDR3 length: 15; CDR3 DNA: TGTGCCAGCAGCTTGGAGGGTCGTTCCCCCTACGAGCAGTACTTC; CDR3 protein: CASSLEGRSPYEQYF
clone size: many; V gene: TRBV7-2; J gene: TRBJ1-2; D gene: .; CDR3 length: 13; CDR3 DNA: TGTGCCAGCAGCCACCACTTGGACCGCGGCTACACCTTC; CDR3 protein: CASSHHLDRGYTF
clone size: many; V gene: TRBV7-2; J gene: TRBJ2-1; D gene: TRBD2; CDR3 length: 15; CDR3 DNA: TGTGCCAGCAGCTCGGGGCGGGGGTTCTACAATGAGCAGTTCTTC; CDR3 protein: CASSSGRGFYNEQFF
clone size: many; V gene: TRBV12-3/TRBV12-4; J gene: TRBJ1-1; D gene: .; CDR3 length: 12; CDR3 DNA: TGTGCCAGCAGTTTAGGGGGGGGTCTGTCTTTCTTT; CDR3 protein: CASSLGGGLSFF
clone size: many; V gene: TRBV12-3/TRBV12-4; J gene: TRBJ2-7; D gene: TRBD1; CDR3 length: 15; CDR3 DNA: TGTGCCAGCAGTCCAGCGACAGGGTCTGGGTACGAGCAGTACTTC; CDR3 protein: CASSPATGSGYEQYF
clone size: few; V gene: TRBV29-1; J gene: TRBJ1-2; D gene: .; CDR3 length: 13; CDR3 DNA: TGCAGCGTTGAGGCCCAGGGGAACTATGGCTACACCTTC; CDR3 protein: CSVEAQGNYGYTF
clone size: many; V gene: TRBV6-6; J gene: TRBJ1-2; D gene: .; CDR3 length: 12; CDR3 DNA: TGTGCCAGCAGTTACGAAAATGGGGCGAGATCCTTC; CDR3 protein: CASSYENGARSF
clone size: .; V gene: TRBV20-1; J gene: TRBJ1-2; D gene: .; CDR3 length: 13; CDR3 DNA: TGCAGTGCTAGAGATCATGGAAGCTATGGCTACACCTTC; CDR3 protein: CSARDHGSYGYTF
clone size: few; V gene: TRBV10-2; J gene: TRBJ2-2; D gene: .; CDR3 length: 14; CDR3 DNA: TGCGCCAGCAGTGACAGCCTTAACACCGGGGAGCTGTTTTTT; CDR3 protein: CASSDSLNTGELFF
clone size: .; V gene: TRBV28; J gene: TRBJ2-2; D gene: TRBD1; CDR3 length: 15; CDR3 DNA: TGTGCCAGCAGGCGGACAGGGGGCCGGACCGGGGAGCTGTTTTTT; CDR3 protein: CASRRTGGRTGELFF
clone size: few; V gene: TRBV5-6; J gene: TRBJ2-1; D gene: .; CDR3 length: 14; CDR3 DNA: TGTGCCAGCAGCTTGGGGGACTTTTACAATGAGCAGTTCTTC; CDR3 protein: CASSLGDFYNEQFF
clone size: few; V gene: TRBV5-1; J gene: TRBJ1-1; D gene: .; CDR3 length: 14; CDR3 DNA: TGCGCCAGCAGCGGGTCAGCGATGAACACTGAAGCTTTCTTT; CDR3 protein: CASSGSAMNTEAFF
clone size: .; V gene: TRBV18; J gene: TRBJ2-1; D gene: .; CDR3 length: 15; CDR3 DNA: TGTGCCAGCTCACCCCTCCGGACTAACAGCGATGAGCAGTTCTTC; CDR3 protein: CASSPLRTNSDEQFF
clone size: many; V gene: TRBV28; J gene: TRBJ2-1; D gene: TRBD2; CDR3 length: 15; CDR3 DNA: TGTGCCAGCAGTCTTACTAGCGGGGGGGTTAATGAGCAGTTCTTC; CDR3 protein: CASSLTSGGVNEQFF
clone size: .; V gene: TRBV4-1; J gene: TRBJ2-3; D gene: .; CDR3 length: 17; CDR3 DNA: TGCGCCAGCAGCCAAGATACGCGGGGGCTTCGCACAGATACGCAGTATTTT; CDR3 protein: CASSQDTRGLRTDTQYF
clone size: .; V gene: TRBV19; J gene: TRBJ2-7; D gene: TRBD1; CDR3 length: 15; CDR3 DNA: TGTGCCAGTAGGGACCGGGACAGGGGCTCCTACGAGCAGTACTTC; CDR3 protein: CASRDRDRGSYEQYF
clone size: many; V gene: TRBV5-6; J gene: TRBJ2-6; D gene: .; CDR3 length: 18; CDR3 DNA: TGTGCCAGCAGCTTGGTTGTTCTTTCAAGCTCTGGGGCCAACGTCCTGACTTTC; CDR3 protein: CASSLVVLSSSGANVLTF
clone size: .; V gene: TRBV4-1; J gene: TRBJ1-6; D gene: .; CDR3 length: 17; CDR3 DNA: TGCGCCAGCAGCCAAGAGGCAGGGAGCTCCTATAATTCACCCCTCCACTTT; CDR3 protein: CASSQEAGSSYNSPLHF
clone size: .; V gene: TRBV27; J gene: TRBJ2-3; D gene: TRBD2; CDR3 length: 19; CDR3 DNA: TGTGCCAGCAGTCCCCGACGCCTGACTAGCGGGGGGCGCACAGATACGCAGTATTTT; CDR3 protein: CASSPRRLTSGGRTDTQYF
clone size: many; V gene: TRBV5-1; J gene: TRBJ2-1; D gene: TRBD1; CDR3 length: 15; CDR3 DNA: TGCGCCAGCAGCTCCGGGACAGGGTGGACCAATGAGCAGTTCTTC; CDR3 protein: CASSSGTGWTNEQFF
clone size: few; V gene: TRBV20-1; J gene: TRBJ1-1; D gene: TRBD1; CDR3 length: 13; CDR3 DNA: TGCAGTGCCGCGGGACAGGGGAACACTGAAGCTTTCTTT; CDR3 protein: CSAAGQGNTEAFF
clone size: .; V gene: TRBV19; J gene: TRBJ1-5; D gene: .; CDR3 length: 15; CDR3 DNA: TGTGCCAGTATTGAAGGGGCTTATAGCAATCAGCCCCAGCATTTT; CDR3 protein: CASIEGAYSNQPQHF
clone size: many; V gene: TRBV5-1; J gene: TRBJ2-7; D gene: TRBD1; CDR3 length: 14; CDR3 DNA: TGCGCCAGCAGCAGAAACAGGGGGACCTACGAGCAGTACTTC; CDR3 protein: CASSRNRGTYEQYF
clone size: many; V gene: TRBV20-1; J gene: TRBJ2-3; D gene: TRBD2; CDR3 length: 18; CDR3 DNA: TGCAGTGCTAGAGGGATCGGGACTAGCGGGGGGGCCCGAGATACGCAGTATTTT; CDR3 protein: CSARGIGTSGGARDTQYF
clone size: .; V gene: TRBV7-2; J gene: TRBJ2-1; D gene: TRBD2; CDR3 length: 16; CDR3 DNA: TGTGCCAGCAGCCCACCGCCCCTTCTAGCGGGGAGGGAGCAGTTCTTC; CDR3 protein: CASSPPPLLAGREQFF
clone size: few; V gene: TRBV6-5; J gene: TRBJ1-4; D gene: .; CDR3 length: 15; CDR3 DNA: TGTGCCAGCAGTTACTCGAGTGGGCCTAATGAAAAACTGTTTTTT; CDR3 protein: CASSYSSGPNEKLFF
clone size: many; V gene: TRBV6-5; J gene: TRBJ1-5; D gene: .; CDR3 length: 15; CDR3 DNA: TGTGCCAGCACTCCGGGGCAGGTTAGCAATCAGCCCCAGCATTTT; CDR3 protein: CASTPGQVSNQPQHF
clone size: medium-sized; V gene: TRBV15; J gene: TRBJ1-5; D gene: TRBD1; CDR3 length: 16; CDR3 DNA: TGTGCCACCAGCAGAGAGGAAGGACAGGGACATCAGCCCCAGCATTTT; CDR3 protein: CATSREEGQGHQPQHF
clone size: .; V gene: TRBV19; J gene: TRBJ1-1; D gene: .; CDR3 length: 15; CDR3 DNA: TGTGCCAGTAGTATACCGGGACGGATACTCACTGAAGCTTTCTTT; CDR3 protein: CASSIPGRILTEAFF
clone size: few; V gene: TRBV7-6; J gene: TRBJ2-5; D gene: TRBD2; CDR3 length: 14; CDR3 DNA: TGTGCCAGCAGCTGGGGGGGGGGACAAGAGACCCAGTACTTC; CDR3 protein: CASSWGGGQETQYF
clone size: few; V gene: TRBV9; J gene: TRBJ2-5; D gene: TRBD2; CDR3 length: 14; CDR3 DNA: TGTGCCAGCAGCCCCAGCGGCGGGGGTGAGACCCAGTACTTC; CDR3 protein: CASSPSGGGETQYF
clone size: .; V gene: TRBV12-3/TRBV12-4; J gene: TRBJ1-1; D gene: .; CDR3 length: 15; CDR3 DNA: TGTGCCAGCAGACCTCCAGGGGAGATGAACACTGAAGCTTTCTTT; CDR3 protein: CASRPPGEMNTEAFF
clone size: .; V gene: TRBV3-1; J gene: TRBJ1-2; D gene: .; CDR3 length: 15; CDR3 DNA: TGTGCCAGCAGCCGTGGGACGGTAGCTAACTATGGCTACACCTTC; CDR3 protein: CASSRGTVANYGYTF
clone size: few; V gene: TRBV7-8; J gene: TRBJ2-1; D gene: TRBD2; CDR3 length: 16; CDR3 DNA: TGTGCCAGCAGCTCCCTCCCTAGCGGGGGGTTTAATGAGCAGTTCTTC; CDR3 protein: CASSSLPSGGFNEQFF
clone size: many; V gene: TRBV12-3/TRBV12-4; J gene: TRBJ1-4; D gene: .; CDR3 length: 15; CDR3 DNA: TGTGCCAGCAGTCCGTGGGTAGGTGGCGATGAAAAACTGTTTTTT; CDR3 protein: CASSPWVGGDEKLFF
clone size: few; V gene: TRBV29-1; J gene: TRBJ1-1; D gene: .; CDR3 length: 13; CDR3 DNA: TGCAGCGCAGCAAGCCGGGGAGGCACTGAAGCTTTCTTT; CDR3 protein: CSAASRGGTEAFF
clone size: many; V gene: TRBV27; J gene: TRBJ2-1; D gene: .; CDR3 length: 11; CDR3 DNA: TGTGCCAGCTCGCTATACAATGAGCAGTTCTTC; CDR3 protein: CASSLYNEQFF
clone size: many; V gene: TRBV29-1; J gene: TRBJ2-2; D gene: .; CDR3 length: 14; CDR3 DNA: TGCAGCGTTACCGTCTCACAGGGAATCGGGGAGCTGTTTTTT; CDR3 protein: CSVTVSQGIGELFF
clone size: many; V gene: TRBV6-1; J gene: TRBJ2-1; D gene: .; CDR3 length: 16; CDR3 DNA: TGTGCCAGCAGCCTACAGGGTCAGCGGGCACAACCTGAGCAGTTCTTC; CDR3 protein: CASSLQGQRAQPEQFF
clone size: .; V gene: TRBV4-1; J gene: TRBJ1-2; D gene: TRBD1; CDR3 length: 16; CDR3 DNA: TGCGCCAGCAGCCAAGAGCCGGGACAGCTTAACTATGGCTACACCTTC; CDR3 protein: CASSQEPGQLNYGYTF
clone size: few; V gene: TRBV5-1; J gene: TRBJ1-2; D gene: .; CDR3 length: 12; CDR3 DNA: TGCGCCAGCAGCTTCGACCTCTATGGCTACACCTTC; CDR3 protein: CASSFDLYGYTF
clone size: many; V gene: TRBV5-1; J gene: TRBJ2-3; D gene: .; CDR3 length: 14; CDR3 DNA: TGCGCCAGCAGCTCTCACAGTAGCACAGATACGCAGTATTTT; CDR3 protein: CASSSHSSTDTQYF
clone size: .; V gene: TRBV7-6; J gene: TRBJ2-1; D gene: TRBD2; CDR3 length: 15; CDR3 DNA: TGTGCCAGCAGCTTAGCGGGCGGGGGGATAGATGAGCAGTTCTTC; CDR3 protein: CASSLAGGGIDEQFF
clone size: many; V gene: TRBV18; J gene: TRBJ1-1; D gene: .; CDR3 length: 17; CDR3 DNA: TGTGCCAGCTCCCTGTTCGGACACGTGGGAATGAACACTGAAGCTTTCTTT; CDR3 protein: CASSLFGHVGMNTEAFF
clone size: many; V gene: TRBV3-1; J gene: TRBJ2-7; D gene: TRBD1; CDR3 length: 13; CDR3 DNA: TGTGCCAGCGGACAGGGGGCTAGCAACGAGCAGTACTTC; CDR3 protein: CASGQGASNEQYF